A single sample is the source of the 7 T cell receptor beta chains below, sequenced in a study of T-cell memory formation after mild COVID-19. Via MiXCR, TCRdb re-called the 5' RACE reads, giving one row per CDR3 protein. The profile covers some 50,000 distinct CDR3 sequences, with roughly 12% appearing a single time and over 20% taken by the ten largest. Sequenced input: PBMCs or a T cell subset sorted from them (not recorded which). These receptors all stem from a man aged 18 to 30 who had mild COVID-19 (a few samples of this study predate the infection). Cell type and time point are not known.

In nucleotides, the CDR3 is TGTGCCAGCAGCTTATCCGGGGGGGCCGAGGCAGATACGCAGTATTTT. This codes for CASSLSGGAEADTQYF. This chain connects TRBV9 to TRBJ2-3; 8 bases line up with TRBD2. This CDR3 contains 16 residues. Germline V gene lookup returns CDR1 SGDLS and CDR2 YYNGEE. Trimming cost V 4 bases and J 4 bases; bases outside gene matches: 11.

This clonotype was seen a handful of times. The DNA of the CDR3 is TGTGCCAGCAGTCCTGCTAACACCGGGGAGCTGTTTTTT. Translating gives CASSPANTGELFF. The rearrangement uses TRBV12-3 or TRBV12-4 and TRBJ2-2; the D is unclear. This CDR3 spans 13 amino acids. V lost 5 bases to trimming and J lost 2 bases, with 6 bases between them.

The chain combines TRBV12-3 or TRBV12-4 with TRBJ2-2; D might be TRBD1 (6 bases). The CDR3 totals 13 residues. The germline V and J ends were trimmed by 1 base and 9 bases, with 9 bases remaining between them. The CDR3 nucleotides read TGTGCCAGCAGTTTAGTAGGGGGTTGGGAGCTGTTTTTT. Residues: CASSLVGGWELFF.

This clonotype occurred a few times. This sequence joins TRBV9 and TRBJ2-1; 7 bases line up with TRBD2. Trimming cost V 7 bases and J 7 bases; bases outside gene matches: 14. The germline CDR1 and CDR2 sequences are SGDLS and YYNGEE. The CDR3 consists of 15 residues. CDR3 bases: TGTGCCAGCGGCCCGAGGTCTAGCGGCCGAAATGAGCAGTTCTTC. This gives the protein CASGPRSSGRNEQFF.

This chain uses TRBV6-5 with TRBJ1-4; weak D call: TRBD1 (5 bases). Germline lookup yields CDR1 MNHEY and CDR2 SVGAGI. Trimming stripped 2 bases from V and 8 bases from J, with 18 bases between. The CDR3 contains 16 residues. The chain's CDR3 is CASSYAQSSRGEKLFF. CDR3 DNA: TGTGCCAGCAGTTACGCACAATCGTCACGGGGCGAAAAACTGTTTTTT.

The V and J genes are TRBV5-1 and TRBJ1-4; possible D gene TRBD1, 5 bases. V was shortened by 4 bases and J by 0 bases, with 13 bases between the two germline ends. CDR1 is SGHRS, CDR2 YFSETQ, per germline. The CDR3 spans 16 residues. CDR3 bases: TGCGCCAGCAGCCCCGGGACTCATGCAACTAATGAAAAACTGTTTTTT. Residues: CASSPGTHATNEKLFF.

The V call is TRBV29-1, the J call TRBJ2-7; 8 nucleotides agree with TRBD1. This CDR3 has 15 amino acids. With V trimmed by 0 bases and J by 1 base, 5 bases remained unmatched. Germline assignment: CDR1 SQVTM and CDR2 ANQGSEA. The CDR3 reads CSVEDPGGASYEQYF. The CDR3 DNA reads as TGCAGCGTTGAAGATCCAGGGGGCGCGTCCTACGAGCAGTACTTC.